What follows are 29 T cell receptor beta chains derived from one specimen sequenced in a study of blood T cell repertoires in COVID-19. Sequencing was performed with immunoSEQ multiplex PCR; in TCRdb, only in-frame clones are kept and a portion is missing. The table records approximately 250,000 clones, more than 70% of them present only once. The sample comprised PBMCs or T cells enriched from blood (not recorded which). These receptors originate from a woman aged 40 to 50 with acute COVID-19.

This chain links TRBV4-1 with TRBJ2-5, with TRBD1 identical over 8 bases. This CDR3 spans 15 amino acids. Germline V gene sequence: CDR1 MGHRA, CDR2 YSYEKL. J was trimmed by 4 bases and V by 6 bases; bases with no gene match: 10. CDR3 DNA: TGCGCCAGCAGGGACTATCGGACAGGGAGAGAGACCCAGTACTTC. Protein product: CASRDYRTGRETQYF.

The sample holds many counts of this clone. The chain combines TRBV19 with TRBJ1-5; D may be TRBD1 (5 bases). V lost 2 bases, J lost 4 bases, and 12 bases lay in between. Germline V gives CDR1 LNHDA, CDR2 SQIVND (reference sequence). CDR3 length: 15 amino acids. CDR3 protein: CASSISREVNQPQHF. CDR3 DNA: TGTGCCAGTAGTATATCCAGGGAGGTGAATCAGCCCCAGCATTTT.

V is TRBV29-1 and J is TRBJ1-1; unclear D gene. The germline V gene has CDR1 SQVTM and CDR2 ANQGSEA. The CDR3 has 13 amino acids. With 1 base removed from V and 4 bases from J, the gap between germline ends came to 10 bases. The DNA of the CDR3 is TGCAGCGTTGAAGTCGTCGAGGGCACTGAAGCTTTCTTT. It codes for CSVEVVEGTEAFF.

The chain combines TRBV28 with TRBJ2-4; D perhaps matches TRBD1 (6 bases). The CDR3 is 16 residues long. Trimming stripped 5 bases from V and 2 bases from J, with 16 bases between. CDR1 and CDR2 from the germline V gene are MDHEN and SYDVKM. The CDR3 reads CASSPRTVSSKNIQYF. As DNA, the CDR3 is TGTGCCAGCAGTCCGAGGACAGTTTCTTCCAAAAACATTCAGTACTTC.

The CDR3 DNA sequence: TGTGCCATCAGTGCGGGCCGTAGCGGGATTATTCAAGAGACCCAGTACTTC. It yields the protein CAISAGRSGIIQETQYF. This sequence joins TRBV10-3 and TRBJ2-5; TRBD2 aligns across 8 bases. This CDR3 is built from 17 residues. The J segment lost 2 bases and the V segment lost 4 bases, leaving 12 bases of the junction unmatched. CDR1 ENHRY and CDR2 SYGVKD come from the germline V gene.

A single count supports this clone. The chain couples TRBV7-2 to TRBJ1-5, with D possibly TRBD1 on 5 matching bases. CDR1 and CDR2 (germline): SGHTA, FQGNSA. This CDR3 spans 14 amino acids. The V end lost 4 bases, the J end lost 5 bases, and 12 bases lay between the germline ends. Written as DNA, the CDR3 is TGTGCCAGCAGCTCTAGACAGCCCCATCAGCCCCAGCATTTT. This translates into CASSSRQPHQPQHF.

The J gene is TRBJ2-2, the V gene TRBV10-3; 9 bases are shared with TRBD1. Per germline, CDR1 ENHRY and CDR2 SYGVKD. The CDR3 consists of 14 residues. The V gene end was trimmed by 10 bases and the J gene end by 0 bases; junction bases not matched to a gene: 3. The CDR3 region is CATGQGPNTGELFF. As DNA, the CDR3 is TGTGCCACCGGACAGGGGCCGAACACCGGGGAGCTGTTTTTT.

The chain is built from TRBV27 and TRBJ1-3; the D is unclear. CDR3 length equals 15 residues. Germline V gene data show CDR1 as MNHEY and CDR2 as SMNVEV (reference sequence). Trimming cost V 5 bases and J 0 bases, with 11 bases left between them. The CDR3 reads CASSAQPISGNTIYF. As DNA, the CDR3 is TGTGCCAGCAGTGCCCAACCTATCTCTGGAAACACCATATATTTT.

This chain joins TRBV7-3 and TRBJ1-2; D is uncertain. The CDR3 runs to 13 residues. CDR1 is SGHTA and CDR2 is FQGTGA in the germline V gene. The V end lost 1 base, the J end lost 2 bases, and 5 bases lay between the germline ends. CDR3 residues: CASSLNENYGYTF. CDR3 DNA sequence: TGTGCCAGCAGCTTAAACGAGAACTATGGCTACACCTTC.

A remark on this clone: At the DNA level, this CDR3 is encoded by other sequences in the same sample as well. CDR3 region: CASSLGGSNQPQHF. The CDR3 DNA is TGTGCCAGCAGCTTAGGAGGATCCAATCAGCCCCAGCATTTT. This rearrangement joins TRBV11-2 to TRBJ1-5; no definite D call. Germline assignment: CDR1 SGHAT and CDR2 FQNNGV. The CDR3 sequence is 14 residues long. The V gene lost 1 base and the J gene lost 3 bases, with 7 bases spanning the gap.

This chain connects TRBV5-6 to TRBJ1-1; D is uncertain. In germline, CDR1 is SGHDT, CDR2 YYEEEE. Between the trimmed V and J ends, which lost 4 bases and 6 bases, there was a span of 16 bases. CDR3 length: 14 amino acids. The chain's CDR3 is CASSPFLETSEAFF. The CDR3 region has the DNA TGTGCCAGCAGCCCGTTTCTAGAGACCTCTGAAGCTTTCTTT.

The rearrangement joins TRBV7-3 to TRBJ2-1; 13 positions agree with TRBD2. V was clipped by 4 bases and J by 7 bases; unmatched bases: 10. The CDR3 totals 17 residues. CDR1 is SGHTA and CDR2 is FQGTGA in the germline V gene. In DNA form, the CDR3 reads TGTGCCAGCAGCTCCGACAGCGGGACTAGCGGGATAAATGAGCAGTTCTTC. It translates to CASSSDSGTSGINEQFF.

The genes are TRBV27 and TRBJ2-1; 7 bases align to TRBD2. CDR3 length: 14 amino acids. V was pared by 1 base and J by 8 bases, with 5 bases of the junction left unmatched. The germline CDR1 and CDR2 sequences are MNHEY and SMNVEV (reference sequence). The CDR3 DNA reads TGTGCCAGCAGTTTATATGTAGCGGGTGATGAGCAGTTCTTC. Translating gives CASSLYVAGDEQFF.

This chain uses TRBV28 with TRBJ2-1; 9 nucleotides line up with TRBD2. V trimming: 6 bases; J trimming: 6 bases; junction bases outside the gene matches: 12. The CDR3 loop spans 16 amino acids. Germline V gene sequence: CDR1 MDHEN, CDR2 SYDVKM. CDR3: CASSPPLAGYGNEQFF. The CDR3 DNA is TGTGCCAGCAGCCCACCCCTAGCGGGATATGGCAATGAGCAGTTCTTC.

The gene calls are TRBV10-3 and TRBJ2-7, with D perhaps TRBD1 (6 bases). Germline lookup yields CDR1 ENHRY and CDR2 SYGVKD. The CDR3 has 13 residues. V shed 7 bases and J shed 3 bases, with 13 bases lying between them. CDR3 protein: CAINRDKDYEQYV. The CDR3 nucleotides read TGTGCCATCAATCGGGACAAAGACTACGAGCAGTACGTC.

This clone showed up just once. This chain joins TRBV7-9 and TRBJ2-4, with 11 bases matching TRBD2. This CDR3 contains 15 residues. Germline assignment: CDR1 SEHNR and CDR2 FQNEAQ (reference sequence). Trimming cost V 3 bases and J 7 bases; bases outside gene matches: 5. In nucleotides, the CDR3 is TGTGCCAGCAGCTTCCTTACTAGCGGGAGCAACATTCAGTACTTC. This translates into CASSFLTSGSNIQYF. The entire variable domain, with the rest obtained from reference TRBV7-9 and TRBJ2-4, is as follows: DTGVSQNPRHKITKRGQNVTFRCDPISEHNRLYWYRQTLGQGPEFLTYFQNEAQLEKSRLLSDRFSAERPKGSFSTLEIQRTEQGDSAMYLCASSFLTSGSNIQYFGAGTRLSVL.

This chain uses TRBV19 with TRBJ2-6; no clear D gene. The CDR3 runs to 13 residues. CDR1 is LNHDA and CDR2 is SQIVND in the germline V gene (reference sequence). Between the trimmed V and J ends, which lost 9 bases and 1 base, there was a span of 7 bases. CDR3 sequence: CASRVSGANVLTF. CDR3 DNA sequence: TGTGCCAGCCGGGTTTCTGGGGCCAACGTCCTGACTTTC.

The chain has TRBV6-5 and TRBJ2-4; D possibly corresponds to TRBD2 (5 bases). The V end lost 6 bases, the J end lost 3 bases, and 12 bases lay between the germline ends. CDR3 length: 14 residues. Germline V CDR1 and CDR2: MNHEY, SVGAGI. This CDR3 reads CASSHGGGKNIQYF. CDR3 bases: TGTGCCAGCAGCCACGGTGGAGGCAAAAACATTCAGTACTTC.

The rearrangement links TRBV21-1 to TRBJ1-3; the D segment call TRBD1 is taken from the table without a DNA check. TRBV21-1 is listed as a pseudogene. The CDR3 is 16 residues long. DNA for the CDR3: TGTGCCAGCAGCAAAGAGTCCGGACAGCCTGGAAACACCATATATTTT. Protein sequence: CASSKESGQPGNTIYF.

The gene calls are TRBV7-6 and TRBJ1-2, with D unclear. Germline V gene lookup returns CDR1 SGHVS and CDR2 FNYEAQ. The CDR3 is made up of 15 amino acids. Between the trimmed V and J ends, which lost 1 base and 1 base, there was a span of 10 bases. CDR3 DNA sequence: TGTGCCAGCAGCTTAGAGGTTCGGGGTAACTATGGCTACACCTTC. This codes for CASSLEVRGNYGYTF.

The chain carries TRBV30 and TRBJ1-2; 11 bases map to TRBD1. CDR3 length: 14 residues. Per the germline V gene, CDR1 is GTSNPN and CDR2 is SVGIG (reference sequence). V gave up 2 bases and J gave up 8 bases; unmatched junction bases: 7. CDR3 sequence reads: CAWSRTGGARGYTF. The CDR3, as DNA: TGTGCCTGGAGTCGGACAGGGGGCGCGCGGGGCTACACCTTC.

The rearrangement joins TRBV10-1 to TRBJ1-5, with 7 bases fitting TRBD1. CDR1 and CDR2 from the germline V gene are WNHNN and SYGVQD (reference sequence). This CDR3 contains 15 residues. V trimming: 9 bases; J trimming: 6 bases; junction bases outside the gene matches: 14. As DNA, the CDR3 is TGCGCCAGAAAGAAGGTATCAGGGGGAGGTCAGCCCCAGCATTTT. It encodes CARKKVSGGGQPQHF.

This clone has a handful of counts. This chain connects TRBV15 to TRBJ1-2, with TRBD1 matching over 9 bases. Germline-derived CDR1 and CDR2 are LNHNV and YYDKDF (reference sequence). V shed 0 bases, J shed 10 bases, and the junction held 12 bases outside the gene matches. The CDR3 loop spans 16 amino acids. The CDR3 nucleotides are TGTGCCACCAGCAGAGATCTTGACAGGGGGAACCCTTTCTACACCTTC. It is translated as CATSRDLDRGNPFYTF.

Only one count was recorded for this clone. CDR3 nucleotide sequence: TGTGCCAGCAGCAGCACAGTTCAGCCCCAGCATTTT. Amino acid sequence: CASSSTVQPQHF. This chain links TRBV5-8 with TRBJ1-5; D uncertain. V was shortened by 4 bases and J by 6 bases, with 8 bases between the two germline ends. This CDR3 region has 12 residues. CDR1 is SGHTS, CDR2 YDEGEE, per germline. Looking up the rest from reference TRBV5-8 and TRBJ1-5 gives the full variable domain: EAGVTQSPTHLIKTRGQQATLRCSPISGHTSVYWYQQALGLGLQFLLWYDEGEERNRGNFPPRFSGRQFPNYSSELNVNALELEDSALYLCASSSTVQPQHFGDGTRLSIL.

This clone was counted once. The V and J genes are TRBV28 and TRBJ1-4, with unresolved D. V was shortened by 6 bases and J by 5 bases, with 16 bases between the two germline ends. The CDR3 is 15 amino acids. Germline V gene sequence: CDR1 MDHEN, CDR2 SYDVKM. CDR3 DNA sequence: TGTGCCAGCAGCCCCATTGGAGCCCGCAATGAAAAACTGTTTTTT. It is translated as CASSPIGARNEKLFF.

This sequence joins TRBV10-1 and TRBJ2-2; no clear D. The V and J ends lost 2 bases and 5 bases respectively, with 15 bases between them. The germline V gene has CDR1 WNHNN and CDR2 SYGVQD (reference sequence). This CDR3 has 16 amino acids. This chain's CDR3 is CASSENAAPLTGELFF. CDR3 sequence (DNA): TGCGCCAGCAGTGAGAATGCGGCACCTCTAACCGGGGAGCTGTTTTTT.

The chain combines TRBV2 with TRBJ2-6; D ambiguous. V shed 3 bases and J shed 4 bases, with 7 bases lying between them. Germline V gene lookup returns CDR1 SNHLY and CDR2 FYNNEI. The CDR3 extends over 14 amino acids. CDR3 nucleotide sequence: TGTGCCAGCAGTGAGAGCTCCGGGGCCAACGTCCTGACTTTC. It translates to CASSESSGANVLTF.

CDR3 loop: CASSVAGTGDHNEQFF. The CDR3 DNA follows: TGTGCCAGCAGCGTAGCCGGGACAGGGGACCACAATGAGCAGTTCTTC. The V call is TRBV9, the J call TRBJ2-1; 10 positions match TRBD1. This CDR3 has 16 residues. J lost 5 bases, V lost 0 bases, and 5 bases had no gene match. Germline V gives CDR1 SGDLS, CDR2 YYNGEE. Together with reference TRBV9 and TRBJ2-1, the CDR3 gives the full variable domain: DSGVTQTPKHLITATGQRVTLRCSPRSGDLSVYWYQQSLDQGLQFLIQYYNGEERAKGNILERFSAQQFPDLHSELNLSSLELGDSALYFCASSVAGTGDHNEQFFGPGTRLTVL.

The rearrangement joins TRBV28 to TRBJ2-7; D possibly corresponds to TRBD1 (5 bases). Germline CDR1 MDHEN, CDR2 SYDVKM. The CDR3 has 15 amino acids. V was shortened by 4 bases and J by 3 bases, with 16 bases between the two germline ends. CDR3 sequence (DNA): TGTGCCAGCAGTTCCCCTTTTCAGGGTGGCTACGAGCAGTACTTC. Its translation: CASSSPFQGGYEQYF.